The TCR beta chain described here comes from a study of OX40 agonist ivuxolimab in advanced cancers. Study summary: The group had a mean age of around 64 years, ranged from roughly 20 to 79, and was approximately 81% male. A history of anti-PD-1, anti-PD-L1 or anti-CTLA-4 therapy was acceptable, and approximately 39% had some. Notes on the study in general: Among the least clonally expanded were partial responders at 0.1-3.0 mg/kg.

Germline assignment: CDR1 SGHRS and CDR2 YFSETQ. The ends were cut back, 3 bases at V and 5 bases at J, with 11 bases in the middle. This CDR3 has 13 amino acids. Regarding this clone: Its antigen is not known.

At cycle 4 day 1, cycle 7 day 1, and baseline, blood was sampled. Assay: immunoSEQ multiplex PCR; the TCRdb copy retains only in-frame clones and omits some. The sample has roughly 71,000 clones, roughly 73% seen once; the top ten hold 1.6%. V gene TRBV5-1 combines with J gene TRBJ1-1; D possibly corresponds to TRBD1 (5 bases). The clonotype was recovered from an adult with an advanced solid tumor such as melanoma, head and neck, liver or kidney cancer. This specimen consisted of CD4+ or CD8+ T cells sorted from blood, obtained in a trial of the OX40 agonist ivuxolimab. The CDR3 spells CASSYRSGTEAFF. The DNA of the CDR3 is TGCGCCAGCAGCTACAGGAGCGGGACTGAAGCTTTCTTT.